This T cell receptor (beta chain) was retrieved from a study of blood T cell repertoires in COVID-19 (dated by TCRdb to about 2020). Study-wide context: Samples covering the acute and convalescent phases of COVID-19 were provided by collaborators in the United States, Italy and Spain. The repertoires were made available in a free public database intended to serve as a resource for research on the immune response to SARS-CoV-2. The dataset comprised deeply sampled blood TCRbeta repertoires from subjects exposed to, actively infected with, or recovered from COVID-19. Where HLA class I and class II types were available, the types were taken from metadata supplied by the sample provider, not from assay-based typing. The sample metadata nearly always contained a de-identified subject ID, COVID-19 status, age in years and sex. The prospective study material was composed of cDNA or gDNA derived from T cells, B-cell-depleted T cells, or PBMCs. Samples were obtained from the ongoing ImmuneRACE study (first 160 participants) and from approximately 1,200 subjects provided by 6 global collaborators.

About this clone: It has no known antigen specificity. Within one base of it there is no much larger clone, and no base qualities were kept.

The immunoSEQ Assay, a bias-controlled multiplex PCR, was used to amplify TCRbeta CDR3 regions from genomic DNA. On the study's bioinformatics: Nucleated cell counts per sample were estimated from amplification of reference gene primers within the assay. Sequence reads were collapsed and filtered to measure the absolute abundance of every unique TCRbeta CDR3 rearrangement. For each sample, productive Simpson clonality was calculated by taking the square root of Simpson's diversity index across productive rearrangements. TCRdb carries this immuneACCESS record with in-frame sequences only. Its versions omit some clonotypes, under half of them owing to an unresolved V gene in the studies checked, with the rest unexplained. Clone size and V and J calls were adopted from that table, with D and trimming inferred from the DNA. The sample table holds some 55,000 clones, of which roughly nine tenths were seen once. The leading ten clones occupy 6.5% to 9% of the sample.

Study-wide findings and limitations: Clinical and demographic metadata were provided uncurated, with the amount varying by source and participant.

Whole blood was collected in K2EDTA tubes by collaborating institutions according to the institutions' own protocols. Collaborator samples were shipped for TCRbeta analysis as frozen whole blood, isolated PBMCs, or DNA extracted from either sample type. The source material was peripheral blood. The source is a middle-aged woman with active COVID-19.

The nucleotide sequence reads as follows: TGTGCCAGCAGCGTGAGGGGGTCCGCCGATGAGCAGTTCTTC. It encodes CASSVRGSADEQFF. The rearranged segments are TRBV9 and TRBJ2-1, with TRBD1 as a weak D call on 6 bases. The junction carries 14 bases between V and J, which are trimmed by 2 bases and 8 bases respectively. From the cysteine through the phenylalanine, the CDR3 covers 14 amino acids. Only the CDR3 portion is preserved as DNA: 42 bases, with reading frame beginning at the first base. CDR1 is given as SGDLS and CDR2 as YYNGEE, both from the germline V gene.